Following are 22 T cell receptor beta chains from one sample sequenced in a study of beta chain features in type 1 diabetes (dated by TCRdb to 2016 to 2019). Libraries were prepared through the immunoSEQ multiplex PCR assay. The High Capacity cDNA Reverse Transcription Kit was used to reverse transcribe all of the isolated RNA, meaning that expressed TCRB transcripts were what got sequenced. This immuneACCESS table, as held by TCRdb, lists in-frame sequences with V and J called but not all clones. Of the missing ones, under half trace to an unresolved V gene in checked studies; the others have no known cause. The sample includes approximately 400,000 clones, with about 16% observed a single time. Clones ranked in the top ten supply about 0.019% of the sample. The sequencing input was naive CD4+ T cells from blood. The cell subset or site label on this specimen signifies: true naive CD4+ T cells. These receptors were obtained from a woman between 18 and 29 years old in good health.

This clone was observed a few times. This chain links TRBV10-3 with TRBJ2-7, with 8 bases lining up with TRBD1. CDR1 ENHRY and CDR2 SYGVKD come from the germline V gene. The trim removed 3 bases at V and 4 bases at J, leaving 5 bases unmatched. The length of the CDR3 is 14 residues. Here the CDR3 reads CAISEGRGQYEQYF. The CDR3 bases are TGTGCCATCAGTGAAGGCAGGGGGCAATACGAGCAGTACTTC.

This clone turned up a few times. The J gene is TRBJ1-1, the V gene TRBV6-1; no clear D. V dropped 7 bases and J dropped 1 base, with 16 bases sitting between them. The CDR3 length is 15 residues. Germline-derived CDR1 and CDR2 are MNHNS and SASEGT. The CDR3, as DNA: TGTGCCAGCACCGGAGGGCAGACGGCGAACACTGAAGCTTTCTTT. This codes for CASTGGQTANTEAFF.

The genes are TRBV19 and TRBJ2-3; D is uncertain. Trimming pared 10 bases from V and 0 bases from J, leaving 20 bases between. CDR3 length equals 16 residues. The germline V gene has CDR1 LNHDA and CDR2 SQIVND (reference sequence). The CDR3 spells CATKDWAVTSTDTQYF. CDR3 coding DNA: TGTGCCACCAAGGATTGGGCTGTAACTAGCACAGATACGCAGTATTTT.

This clone has a handful of counts. CDR3 DNA sequence: TGTGCCAGCAGTTTAAGCGGCAGCGGAGATACGCAGTATTTT. Amino acid sequence: CASSLSGSGDTQYF. The genes are TRBV28 and TRBJ2-3; D is perhaps TRBD2 (5 bases). CDR1 and CDR2 (germline): MDHEN, SYDVKM. The CDR3 is 14 residues long. Trimming shortened V by 2 bases and J by 5 bases, and 11 bases separated the two germline ends.

This clone was seen a single time. This chain joins TRBV4-3 and TRBJ2-7; possibly TRBD2 for D (6 bases). Germline V CDR1 and CDR2: LGHNA, YSLEER. The CDR3 has 16 amino acids. Trimming cost V 0 bases and J 2 bases, with 14 bases left between them. The CDR3 bases are TGCGCCAGCAGCCAAGAAAGCGGGTACGGACCCTACGAGCAGTACTTC. As protein: CASSQESGYGPYEQYF.

This chain connects TRBV4-3 to TRBJ2-5; TRBD2 is a possible D gene (6 bases). Germline assignment: CDR1 LGHNA and CDR2 YSLEER. This CDR3 comprises 14 residues. Deletions cut 3 bases from V and 4 bases from J, with 12 bases between. CDR3: CASSHGTGLETQYF. The DNA of the CDR3 is TGCGCCAGCAGCCACGGGACTGGGCTAGAGACCCAGTACTTC.

In this sample, this clone turned up a few times. The J gene is TRBJ1-1, the V gene TRBV30; D is possibly TRBD1 (6 bases). Trimming pared 8 bases from V and 1 base from J, leaving 11 bases between. This CDR3 region has 12 residues. Germline V gene data show CDR1 as GTSNPN and CDR2 as SVGIG (reference sequence). Written as DNA, the CDR3 is TGTGCCGCAGACAGGTCGAACACTGAAGCTTTCTTT. Translated: CAADRSNTEAFF.

This clone appeared a few times. This chain uses TRBV16 with TRBJ2-1; 10 bases line up with TRBD2. The CDR3 contains 15 residues. V trimming: 2 bases; J trimming: 6 bases; junction bases outside the gene matches: 4. Germline values: CDR1 KGHSY, CDR2 FQNENV. The CDR3: CASSQTSGTGNEQFF. The DNA of the CDR3 is TGTGCCAGCAGCCAAACTAGCGGGACTGGCAATGAGCAGTTCTTC.

The sample holds a few counts of this clone. The chain links TRBV10-3 to TRBJ1-3; the D gene is possibly TRBD1 (6 bases). V was trimmed by 4 bases and J by 7 bases, leaving 11 bases between them. From germline, CDR1 is ENHRY and CDR2 SYGVKD. This CDR3 contains 13 residues. DNA of the CDR3: TGTGCCATCAGTGGGCAGGGGATTAACACCATATATTTT. The encoded protein is CAISGQGINTIYF.

This clone was counted a few times. V gene TRBV5-6 combines with J gene TRBJ2-7; D is unclear. The CDR3 is 12 amino acids. Germline CDR1 is SGHDT and CDR2 is YYEEEE. Between the trimmed V and J ends, which lost 5 bases and 3 bases, there was a span of 9 bases. The CDR3 nucleotides are TGTGCCAGCAGACTCTCGCGCTACGAGCAGTACTTC. It encodes CASRLSRYEQYF.

The CDR3 DNA reads TGCAGCGTTGACCGGACTAGCGGGAGATACGATGAGCAGTTCTTC. Its translation is CSVDRTSGRYDEQFF. The genes are TRBV29-1 and TRBJ2-1, with TRBD2 matching 13 bases. Germline loops: CDR1 SQVTM, CDR2 ANQGSEA. CDR3 length: 15 amino acids. V lost 3 bases and J lost 8; bases outside the gene matches: 7.

This clone was observed a few times. The chain is built from TRBV5-1 and TRBJ2-7; D possibly corresponds to TRBD2 (6 bases). Looked up from germline, CDR1 is SGHRS and CDR2 is YFSETQ. CDR3 length: 15 amino acids. Trimming removed 0 bases at V and 6 bases at J, with 16 bases between. The CDR3 DNA sequence: TGCGCCAGCAGCTTGGCCGAAGGATTCGGGGGCGAGCAGTACTTC. Protein: CASSLAEGFGGEQYF.

The chain joins TRBV6-4 to TRBJ2-1, with 10 nucleotides matching TRBD1. The V segment lost 2 bases and the J segment 10 bases; nucleotides outside the gene matches: 2. The CDR3 is 13 residues long. CDR1 MRHNA and CDR2 SNTAGT come from the germline V gene. CDR3 coding DNA: TGTGCCAGCAGTGACGCGGGACAGGGGGAGCAGTTCTTC. It is translated as CASSDAGQGEQFF.

This clone occurred a few times. The chain uses TRBV19 and TRBJ1-1; D unresolved. Trimming cost V 4 bases and J 0 bases, with 9 bases left between them. The CDR3 spans 14 residues. CDR1 is LNHDA, CDR2 SQIVND, per germline (reference sequence). As DNA, the CDR3 is TGTGCCAGTAGTACCCACGACATGAACACTGAAGCTTTCTTT. Translating it yields CASSTHDMNTEAFF.

This clone was found a few times. The rearrangement links TRBV6-5 to TRBJ2-2; possibly TRBD2 for D (6 bases). CDR3 size: 16 residues. Per the germline V gene, CDR1 is MNHEY and CDR2 is SVGAGI. Deletions cut 2 bases from V and 0 bases from J, with 10 bases between. The CDR3 sequence is CASSYEAGTNTGELFF. CDR3 DNA: TGTGCCAGCAGTTACGAGGCGGGAACGAACACCGGGGAGCTGTTTTTT.

There are a few counts of this clone. The rearrangement links TRBV4-1 to TRBJ1-4, with D perhaps matching TRBD1 (5 bases). V lost 0 bases and J 4 bases, leaving 6 bases between the germline ends. The CDR3 has 14 residues. Germline V CDR1 and CDR2: MGHRA, YSYEKL. The CDR3, as DNA: TGCGCCAGCAGCCAAGACAGGGTTAATGAAAAACTGTTTTTT. Amino acids: CASSQDRVNEKLFF.

The chain couples TRBV6-6 to TRBJ2-5; D possibly corresponds to TRBD1 (5 bases). The CDR3 length is 14 residues. Trimming removed 0 bases from V and 2 bases from J, with 7 bases in between. Per the germline V gene, CDR1 is MNHNY and CDR2 is SVGAGI (reference sequence). The chain's CDR3 is CASSYSSGQETQYF. CDR3 DNA: TGTGCCAGCAGTTACTCCTCAGGGCAAGAGACCCAGTACTTC.

V gene TRBV6-5 combines with J gene TRBJ2-3; 12 bases line up with TRBD2. V lost 4 bases and J lost 2; bases outside the gene matches: 4. The CDR3 runs 16 residues. Germline CDR1 reads MNHEY; CDR2 reads SVGAGI. CDR3 bases: TGTGCCAGCAGTTCCCGGACTAGCGGGACCACAGATACGCAGTATTTT. Translating gives CASSSRTSGTTDTQYF.

This clone was detected only a few times. Other DNA sequences in this specimen translate into the identical CDR3. The chain carries TRBV7-2 and TRBJ2-5; the D gene is possibly TRBD2 (5 bases). The germline V and J ends were trimmed by 0 bases and 5 bases, with 10 bases remaining between them. CDR1 SGHTA and CDR2 FQGNSA come from the germline V gene. The CDR3 length is 14 residues. The CDR3 nucleotides read TGTGCCAGCAGCTTAGCGGGAGTACAGGAGACCCAGTACTTC. It yields the protein CASSLAGVQETQYF.

A few counts support this clone. The V gene is TRBV29-1, the J gene TRBJ2-5, with TRBD2 matching over 7 bases. With 5 bases clipped from V and 1 base from J, the junction kept 1 base outside the gene matches. CDR3 length: 12 amino acids. The germline gives CDR1 SQVTM, CDR2 ANQGSEA. The CDR3 here is CSVSGVQETQYF. The DNA for the CDR3 is TGCAGCGTTAGCGGGGTCCAAGAGACCCAGTACTTC.

The chain links TRBV27 to TRBJ1-2; TRBD1 matches 8 bases. CDR3 length: 15 amino acids. Germline CDR1 reads MNHEY; CDR2 reads SMNVEV (reference sequence). J gave up 0 bases and V 8 bases, and 8 bases lay outside the gene matches. The DNA for the CDR3 is TGTGCCAGCCTAATCACAGGGGGGGCTAACTATGGCTACACCTTC. It is translated as CASLITGGANYGYTF.

This clone was counted between two and nine times. The gene calls are TRBV28 and TRBJ2-7; D might be TRBD2 (5 bases). CDR1 is MDHEN and CDR2 is SYDVKM in the germline V gene. The CDR3 spans 13 residues. V was pared by 10 bases and J by 4 bases, with 17 bases between. The CDR3 sequence is CATEGSQIYEQYF. The CDR3 DNA follows: TGTGCCACCGAGGGCTCTCAGATTTACGAGCAGTACTTC.